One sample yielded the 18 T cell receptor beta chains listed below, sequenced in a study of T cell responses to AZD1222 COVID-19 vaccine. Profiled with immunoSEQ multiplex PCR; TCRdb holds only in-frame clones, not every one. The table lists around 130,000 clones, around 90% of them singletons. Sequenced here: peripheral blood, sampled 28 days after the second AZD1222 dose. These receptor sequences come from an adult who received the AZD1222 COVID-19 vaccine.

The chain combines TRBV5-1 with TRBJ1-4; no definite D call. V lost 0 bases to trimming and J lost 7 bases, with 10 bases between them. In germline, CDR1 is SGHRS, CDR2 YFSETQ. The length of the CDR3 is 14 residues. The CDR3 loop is CASSLDREGEKLFF. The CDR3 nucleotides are TGCGCCAGCAGCTTGGATAGGGAGGGTGAAAAACTGTTTTTT.

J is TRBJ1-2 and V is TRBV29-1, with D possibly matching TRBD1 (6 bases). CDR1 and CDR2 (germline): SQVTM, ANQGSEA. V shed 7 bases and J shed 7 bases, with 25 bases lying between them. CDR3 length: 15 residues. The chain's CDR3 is CSALVPGDPGAGYTF. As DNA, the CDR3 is TGCAGCGCGCTTGTCCCCGGGGACCCGGGGGCTGGCTACACCTTC. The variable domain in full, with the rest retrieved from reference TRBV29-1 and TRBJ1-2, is SAVISQKPSRDICQRGTSLTIQCQVDSQVTMMFWYRQQPGQSLTLIATANQGSEATYESGFVIDKFPISRPNLTFSTLTVSNMSPEDSSIYLCSALVPGDPGAGYTFGSGTRLTVV.

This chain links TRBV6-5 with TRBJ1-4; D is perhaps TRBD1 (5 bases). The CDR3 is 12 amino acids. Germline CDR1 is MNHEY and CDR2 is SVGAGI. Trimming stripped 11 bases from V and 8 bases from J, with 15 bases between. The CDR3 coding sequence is TGTGCCTCTCAGGGTGGTAGGGAAAAACTGTTTTTT. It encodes CASQGGREKLFF.

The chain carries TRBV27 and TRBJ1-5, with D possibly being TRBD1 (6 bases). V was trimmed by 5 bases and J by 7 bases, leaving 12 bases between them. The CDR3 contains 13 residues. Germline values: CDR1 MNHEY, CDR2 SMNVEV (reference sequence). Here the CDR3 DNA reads TGTGCCAGCAGTCCCCGGACAGCCCAGCCCCAGCATTTT. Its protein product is CASSPRTAQPQHF.

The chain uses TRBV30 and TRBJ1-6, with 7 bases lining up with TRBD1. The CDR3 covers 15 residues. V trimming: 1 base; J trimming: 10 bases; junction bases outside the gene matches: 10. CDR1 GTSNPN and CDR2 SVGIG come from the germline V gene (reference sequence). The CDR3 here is CAWSGPAGGRSPLHF. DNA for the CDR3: TGTGCCTGGAGTGGCCCCGCAGGGGGTAGATCACCCCTCCACTTT. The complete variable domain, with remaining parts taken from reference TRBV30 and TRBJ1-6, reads SQTIHQWPATLVQPVGSPLSLECTVEGTSNPNLYWYRQAAGRGLQLLFYSVGIGQISSEVPQNLSASRPQDRQFILSSKKLLLSDSGFYLCAWSGPAGGRSPLHFGNGTRLTVT.

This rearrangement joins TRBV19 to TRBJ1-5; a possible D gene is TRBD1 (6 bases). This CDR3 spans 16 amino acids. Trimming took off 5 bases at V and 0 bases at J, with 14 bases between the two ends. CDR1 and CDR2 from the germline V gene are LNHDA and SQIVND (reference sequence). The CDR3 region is CASSPRGGYSNQPQHF. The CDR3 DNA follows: TGTGCCAGTAGTCCCAGGGGAGGTTATAGCAATCAGCCCCAGCATTTT.

In nucleotides, the CDR3 is TGTGCCAGCAGTTCACAGTACACCGGGGAGCTGTTTTTT. It translates to CASSSQYTGELFF. This chain uses TRBV27 with TRBJ2-2; the D is unclear. Between the trimmed V and J ends, which lost 4 bases and 3 bases, there was a span of 6 bases. This CDR3 is 13 amino acids long. Germline V gives CDR1 MNHEY, CDR2 SMNVEV (reference sequence).

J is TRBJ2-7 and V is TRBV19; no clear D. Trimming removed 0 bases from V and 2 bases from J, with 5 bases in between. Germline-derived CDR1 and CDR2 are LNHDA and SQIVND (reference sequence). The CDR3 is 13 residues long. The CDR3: CASSIDSAYEQYF. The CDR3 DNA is TGTGCCAGTAGTATAGATAGTGCCTACGAGCAGTACTTC.

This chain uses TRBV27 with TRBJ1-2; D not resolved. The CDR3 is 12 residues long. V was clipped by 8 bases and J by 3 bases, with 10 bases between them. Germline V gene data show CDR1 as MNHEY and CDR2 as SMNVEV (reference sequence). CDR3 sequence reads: CASAHLDYGYTF. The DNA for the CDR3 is TGTGCCAGCGCGCACCTCGACTATGGCTACACCTTC.

The CDR3 coding sequence is TGTGCCAGCAGCTTAGATCTGGAAGACGAGCAGTACTTC. Translating it yields CASSLDLEDEQYF. The genes are TRBV11-3 and TRBJ2-7; D call uncertain. With 0 bases removed from V and 5 bases from J, the gap between germline ends came to 8 bases. The CDR3 loop spans 13 amino acids. From germline, CDR1 is SGHNT and CDR2 YENEEA.

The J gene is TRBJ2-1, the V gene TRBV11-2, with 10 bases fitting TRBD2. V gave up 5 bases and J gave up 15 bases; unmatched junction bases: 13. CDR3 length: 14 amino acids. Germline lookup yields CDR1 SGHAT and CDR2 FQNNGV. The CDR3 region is CASSTQTGTSVSFF. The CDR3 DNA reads TGTGCCAGCAGCACCCAAACCGGGACTAGCGTTTCGTTCTTC.

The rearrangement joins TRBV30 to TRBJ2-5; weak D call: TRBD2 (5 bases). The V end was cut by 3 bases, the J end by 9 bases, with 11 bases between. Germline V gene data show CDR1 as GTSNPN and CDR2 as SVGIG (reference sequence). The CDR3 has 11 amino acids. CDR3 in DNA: TGTGCCTGGAGCGCGGCCGGGGCCCAGTACTTC. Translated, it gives CAWSAAGAQYF.

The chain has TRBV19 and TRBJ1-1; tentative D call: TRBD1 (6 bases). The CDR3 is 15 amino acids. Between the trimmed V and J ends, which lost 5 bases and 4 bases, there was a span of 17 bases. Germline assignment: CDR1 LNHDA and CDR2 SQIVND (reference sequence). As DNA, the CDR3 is TGTGCCAGTAGTTCTAGACCGAGGGGGAGCACTGAAGCTTTCTTT. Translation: CASSSRPRGSTEAFF.

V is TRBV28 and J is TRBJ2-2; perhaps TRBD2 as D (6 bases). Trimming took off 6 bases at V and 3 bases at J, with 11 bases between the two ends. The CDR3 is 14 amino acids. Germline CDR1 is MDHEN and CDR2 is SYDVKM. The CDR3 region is CASRGGLDTGELFF. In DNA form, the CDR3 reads TGTGCCAGCAGGGGGGGACTGGACACCGGGGAGCTGTTTTTT.

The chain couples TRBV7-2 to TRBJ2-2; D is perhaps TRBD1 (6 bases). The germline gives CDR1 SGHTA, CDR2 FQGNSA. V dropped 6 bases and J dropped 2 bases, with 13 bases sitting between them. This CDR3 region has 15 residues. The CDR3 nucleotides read TGTGCCAGCAGGGGACAAGGCGTAAACACCGGGGAGCTGTTTTTT. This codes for CASRGQGVNTGELFF.

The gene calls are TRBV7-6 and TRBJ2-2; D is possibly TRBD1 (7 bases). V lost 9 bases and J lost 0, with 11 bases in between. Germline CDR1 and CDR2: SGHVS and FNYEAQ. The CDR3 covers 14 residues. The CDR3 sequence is CASQGGTNTGELFF. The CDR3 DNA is TGTGCCAGTCAGGGGGGAACGAACACCGGGGAGCTGTTTTTT.

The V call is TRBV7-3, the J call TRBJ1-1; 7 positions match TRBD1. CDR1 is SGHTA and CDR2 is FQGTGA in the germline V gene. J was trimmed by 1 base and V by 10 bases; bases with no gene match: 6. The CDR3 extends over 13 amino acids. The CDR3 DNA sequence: TGTGCCACCTCGACAGGGAAGAACACTGAAGCTTTCTTT. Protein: CATSTGKNTEAFF.

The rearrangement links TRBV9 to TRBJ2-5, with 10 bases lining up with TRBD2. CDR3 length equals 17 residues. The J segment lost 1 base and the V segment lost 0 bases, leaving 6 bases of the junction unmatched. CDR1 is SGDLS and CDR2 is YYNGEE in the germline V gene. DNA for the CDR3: TGTGCCAGCAGCGTAGACTCTAGCGGGAGAATCCAAGAGACCCAGTACTTC. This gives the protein CASSVDSSGRIQETQYF. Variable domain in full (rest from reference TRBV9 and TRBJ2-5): DSGVTQTPKHLITATGQRVTLRCSPRSGDLSVYWYQQSLDQGLQFLIQYYNGEERAKGNILERFSAQQFPDLHSELNLSSLELGDSALYFCASSVDSSGRIQETQYFGPGTRLLVL.